A single sample is the source of the 10 T cell receptor beta chains below, sequenced in a study of blood T cells in healthy people across ages. Primed by a sample-barcoded 5' primer and a J-beta primer mix, a second PCR proceeded for 7 to 11 cycles. TCRdb used MiXCR to reprocess the 5' RACE reads, holding one entry per CDR3 protein. The table lists 1.6 million or so distinct CDR3 sequences, 34% of them singletons. Sequenced input: blood. These receptors all stem from a woman younger than 45 in good health.

This clonotype has only a few counts. The chain has TRBV5-1 and TRBJ2-3, with D uncertain. CDR3 size: 13 residues. Germline assignment: CDR1 SGHRS and CDR2 YFSETQ. V shed 0 bases and J shed 5 bases, with 7 bases lying between them. The CDR3 sequence: CASSLATQDTQYF. The CDR3 nucleotides read TGCGCCAGCAGCTTGGCCACACAAGATACGCAGTATTTT.

V is TRBV7-2 and J is TRBJ1-5; D possibly corresponds to TRBD1 (5 bases). Trimming took 1 base from V and 3 from J, leaving 7 bases between them. The CDR3 extends over 14 amino acids. CDR1 and CDR2 (germline): SGHTA, FQGNSA. The CDR3 protein is CASSLDRPNQPQHF. The DNA for the CDR3 is TGTGCCAGCAGCTTAGACAGGCCCAATCAGCCCCAGCATTTT.

The chain is built from TRBV20-1 and TRBJ2-1, with TRBD2 matching over 8 bases. This CDR3 has 14 residues. V dropped 6 bases and J dropped 7; count of bases not matched to a gene: 11. Germline V CDR1 and CDR2: DFQATT, SNEGSKA (reference sequence). The CDR3 DNA follows: TGCAGTGCCCCCCCTGGCGGGGGGTGGAATGAGCAGTTCTTC. Residues: CSAPPGGGWNEQFF.

With regard to this clonotype: A much larger clone differs from this one at a single base, so this may be a read error. The chain has TRBV14 and TRBJ1-2; the match to TRBD1 covers 10 bases. Per the germline V gene, CDR1 is SGHDN and CDR2 is FVKESK. CDR3 length: 15 residues. CDR3 DNA sequence: TGTGCCAGCGGCCAAGACAGGGGGCTCATCTATGGCTACACCTTC. Its translation is CASGQDRGLIYGYTF.

V is TRBV6-2 or TRBV6-3 and J is TRBJ2-4; D possibly corresponds to TRBD1 (6 bases). The germline V gene encodes CDR1 MNHEY and CDR2 SVGEGT. The CDR3 is 12 amino acids. Trimming left V 2 bases short and J 13 bases short, with 12 bases between. CDR3: CASSYVRDKQYF. The CDR3 nucleotides are TGTGCCAGCAGTTACGTCCGGGACAAGCAGTACTTC.

This clonotype was seen repeatedly, ten times or more. The rearrangement joins TRBV7-2 to TRBJ2-4; D assignment may be TRBD1 or TRBD2 (6 bases each). The CDR3 has 16 amino acids. Germline loops: CDR1 SGHTA, CDR2 FQGNSA. Deletions cut 3 bases from V and 0 bases from J, with 12 bases between. CDR3 nucleotides: TGTGCCAGCAGCTTCTATGGGGGGCGAGCCAAAAACATTCAGTACTTC. Amino acids: CASSFYGGRAKNIQYF.

In this sample, this clonotype turned up a few times. The chain recombines TRBV3-1 with TRBJ2-1; D remains unclear. Germline lookup yields CDR1 LGHDT and CDR2 YNNKEL (reference sequence). V was trimmed by 1 base and J by 10 bases, leaving 17 bases between them. The CDR3 totals 15 residues. The CDR3 region is CASSQGGPGFVEQFF. The CDR3 coding sequence is TGTGCCAGCAGCCAAGGCGGCCCCGGCTTTGTCGAGCAGTTCTTC.

This clonotype has a handful of counts. V is TRBV5-1 and J is TRBJ2-5; D possibly matches TRBD1 or TRBD2 (5 bases each). CDR3 length: 13 amino acids. Germline V gene data show CDR1 as SGHRS and CDR2 as YFSETQ. V was shortened by 4 bases and J by 5 bases, with 12 bases between the two germline ends. Here the CDR3 reads CASSRFEGETQYF. CDR3 coding DNA: TGCGCCAGCAGCCGCTTTGAGGGGGAGACCCAGTACTTC.

Here the CDR3 reads CASSLQRLAGGSYEQYF. CDR3 nucleotides: TGTGCCAGCAGTTTACAACGCTTAGCGGGAGGGTCCTACGAGCAGTACTTC. The chain is built from TRBV27 and TRBJ2-7; 11 nucleotides match TRBD2. After removal of 2 bases from V and 1 base from J, the junction contained 7 bases not matched to a gene. Germline values: CDR1 MNHEY, CDR2 SMNVEV (reference sequence). The CDR3 is 17 amino acids.

For this clonotype: A read error may account for a junction end that differs from germline. This chain joins TRBV29-1 and TRBJ2-4, with 10 positions matching TRBD1. CDR1 SQVTM and CDR2 ANQGSEA come from the germline V gene. The CDR3 is 13 amino acids. CDR3 in DNA: TGCAGCGTTGGTGGACAGGGGGAAAACATTCAGCACTTC. This codes for CSVGGQGENIQHF.